One and the same sample provided the 22 T cell receptor beta chains below, sequenced in a study of blood T cells in healthy people across ages. Primers used in a second PCR of about 6 to 12 cycles were a sample-barcoded 5' primer and a J-beta primer mix. TCRdb redid the calling of the 5' RACE reads with MiXCR, one entry per CDR3 protein. The data show hundreds of thousands of distinct CDR3 sequences, 32% seen once. What was sequenced was blood. The source of these receptors is a woman aged 80 or older in good health.

This clonotype was seen only once. This chain connects TRBV5-1 to TRBJ2-1; 11 bases match TRBD2. Trimming removed 3 bases from V and 10 bases from J; junction bases left unmatched: 18. This CDR3 comprises 18 residues. Germline CDR1 is SGHRS and CDR2 is YFSETQ. The chain's CDR3 is CASSYGGSSGGDPYEQFF. Here the CDR3 DNA reads TGCGCCAGCAGCTACGGTGGTAGTAGCGGGGGGGATCCCTACGAGCAGTTCTTC.

This clonotype was counted once. This may be a read error, as it is one base from a much larger clone. The DNA for the CDR3 is TGTGCCAGCAGTCCGCGTACGGGACTGATGAATGAGCAGTTCTTC. This sequence encodes CASSPRTGLMNEQFF. The genes are TRBV27 and TRBJ2-1; perhaps TRBD2 as D (6 bases). The germline CDR1 and CDR2 sequences are MNHEY and SMNVEV (reference sequence). V was pared by 5 bases and J by 7 bases, with 18 bases between. CDR3 length: 15 amino acids.

The table lists this clonotype with many counts. V usage is TRBV12-3 or TRBV12-4 and J usage is TRBJ1-1; maybe TRBD1 (5 bases). This CDR3 has 16 residues. The ends were cut back, 3 bases at V and 2 bases at J, with 16 bases in the middle. The CDR3 region is CASSFRRGFINTEAFF. CDR3 coding DNA: TGTGCCAGCAGTTTCCGGCGGGGGTTCATCAACACTGAAGCTTTCTTT.

This clonotype was found many times. CDR3 DNA: TGTGCCAGCAGCCGACGGGGGACCCAAGAGACCCAGTACTTC. Its translation is CASSRRGTQETQYF. This sequence joins TRBV5-5 and TRBJ2-5; D perhaps matches TRBD2 (6 bases). From germline, CDR1 is SGHKS and CDR2 YYEKEE (reference sequence). The ends were cut back, 4 bases at V and 1 base at J, with 11 bases in the middle. This CDR3 has 14 amino acids.

This clonotype was observed many times. This chain joins TRBV9 and TRBJ2-1; TRBD1 is a possible D gene (6 bases). The CDR3 contains 15 residues. V dropped 2 bases and J dropped 0 bases, with 9 bases sitting between them. The germline V gene has CDR1 SGDLS and CDR2 YYNGEE. This CDR3 is CASSVAGASYNEQFF. In DNA form, the CDR3 reads TGTGCCAGCAGCGTCGCAGGGGCCTCCTACAATGAGCAGTTCTTC.

This clonotype was seen many times. The chain carries TRBV4-2 and TRBJ2-3; a possible D gene is TRBD2 (6 bases). The germline gives CDR1 LGHNA, CDR2 YNFKEQ. V was shortened by 2 bases and J by 4 bases, with 13 bases between the two germline ends. The CDR3 sequence is 15 residues long. The CDR3, as DNA: TGTGCCAGCAGCCAACGGACGGGGGACGCAGATACGCAGTATTTT. It translates to CASSQRTGDADTQYF.

Concerning this clonotype itself: Possible read error: a much larger clone is one base away. The chain combines TRBV7-2 with TRBJ1-1; the match to TRBD1 covers 7 bases. This CDR3 contains 14 residues. Losses at the gene ends were 4 bases for V and 3 bases for J; bases not matched to a gene: 5. CDR1 SGHTA and CDR2 FQGNSA come from the germline V gene. The CDR3 sequence is CASSYRDSYTEAFF. CDR3 DNA: TGTGCCAGCAGCTACCGGGACAGCTACACTGAAGCTTTCTTT.

This clonotype was counted only a few times. The chain recombines TRBV2 with TRBJ2-1, with D possibly being TRBD1 (6 bases). Between the trimmed V and J ends, which lost 5 bases and 4 bases, there was a span of 12 bases. CDR3 length: 14 amino acids. Germline V CDR1 and CDR2: SNHLY, FYNNEI. This CDR3 reads CASSLRDIYNEQFF. The CDR3 DNA follows: TGTGCCAGCAGTCTCCGGGACATATACAATGAGCAGTTCTTC.

This clonotype was counted ten times or more. The chain carries TRBV4-2 and TRBJ1-1; TRBD1 matches at 8 bases. This CDR3 spans 15 amino acids. Looked up from germline, CDR1 is LGHNA and CDR2 is YNFKEQ. V gave up 1 base and J gave up 7 bases; unmatched junction bases: 8. The CDR3 coding sequence is TGTGCCAGCAGCCAAGCCGGACAGGGTTTGGGTGAAGCTTTCTTT. Translated: CASSQAGQGLGEAFF.

This clonotype has more than one count but fewer than ten. This rearrangement joins TRBV5-1 to TRBJ2-5, with 10 bases identical to TRBD2. The junction had 7 bases not matched to a gene; V was cut back by 0 bases and J by 5 bases. The V gene's germline CDR1 is SGHRS and CDR2 YFSETQ. CDR3 size: 16 residues. The CDR3 nucleotides are TGCGCCAGCAGCTTGGGAGCTAGCGGGGGCTGGGAGACCCAGTACTTC. Translated, it gives CASSLGASGGWETQYF.

Many counts were recorded for this clonotype. This chain connects TRBV10-3 to TRBJ2-6; 9 bases agree with TRBD1. Germline V CDR1 and CDR2: ENHRY, SYGVKD. With V trimmed by 2 bases and J by 0 bases, 5 bases remained unmatched. The CDR3 is 18 residues long. The CDR3 DNA reads TGTGCCATCAGTGAGGCGGGACAGGGCCTCTCTGGGGCCAACGTCCTGACTTTC. This sequence encodes CAISEAGQGLSGANVLTF.

This clonotype was counted at least ten times. The V call is TRBV7-8, the J call TRBJ1-6; 7 nucleotides line up with TRBD1. V lost 2 bases and J lost 8; bases outside the gene matches: 6. Germline values: CDR1 SGHVS, CDR2 FQNEAQ. The CDR3 is 15 amino acids. This CDR3 is CASSLYGTEYSPLHF. CDR3 bases: TGTGCCAGCAGCTTATACGGGACAGAGTATTCACCCCTCCACTTT.

The CDR3 DNA sequence: TGTGCCAGCAGCCAAGACGGCCACGGCTACACCTTC. Protein sequence: CASSQDGHGYTF. The chain has TRBV3-1 and TRBJ1-2; no clear D gene. The CDR3 is 12 residues long. Germline CDR1 and CDR2: LGHDT and YNNKEL (reference sequence). Trimming took 0 bases from V and 8 from J, leaving 7 bases between them. Looking up the rest from reference TRBV3-1 and TRBJ1-2 gives the full variable domain: DTAVSQTPKYLVTQMGNDKSIKCEQNLGHDTMYWYKQDSKKFLKIMFSYNNKELIINETVPNRFSPKSPDKAHLNLHINSLELGDSAVYFCASSQDGHGYTFGSGTRLTVV.

This clonotype was seen only a few times. A much larger clone differs by one base, so this may be a read error. This chain joins TRBV12-3 or TRBV12-4 and TRBJ1-2; D ambiguous. The CDR3 totals 15 residues. The CDR3 protein is CAGSLRQSVSYGYTF. The CDR3, as DNA: TGTGCCGGCAGTTTGCGGCAGAGTGTCTCCTATGGCTACACCTTC.

The chain joins TRBV7-9 to TRBJ2-3; D is unresolved. Between the trimmed V and J ends, which lost 0 bases and 2 bases, there was a span of 6 bases. Looked up from germline, CDR1 is SEHNR and CDR2 is FQNEAQ (reference sequence). The CDR3 spans 14 residues. CDR3 nucleotide sequence: TGTGCCAGCAGCTTAGCTGTGCCCACAGATACGCAGTATTTT. It specifies CASSLAVPTDTQYF. Using reference TRBV7-9 and TRBJ2-3 for the parts outside the CDR3, the full variable domain is DTGVSQNPRHKITKRGQNVTFRCDPISEHNRLYWYRQTLGQGPEFLTYFQNEAQLEKSRLLSDRFSAERPKGSFSTLEIQRTEQGDSAMYLCASSLAVPTDTQYFGPGTRLTVL.

In regard to this clonotype: Compared with germline, one end of the junction differs, possibly owing to a read error. The chain links TRBV28 to TRBJ2-1; TRBD2 aligns across 12 bases. Gene TRBJ2-7 matches the end of the DNA better, so the J call may be wrong. Germline V lookup: CDR1 MDHEN, CDR2 SYDVKM. The CDR3 totals 17 residues. In DNA, the CDR3 is TGTGCCGGCAGTCCCCGACTAGCGGGAGAATACTACAATGAGCAGTACTTC. Its translation: CAGSPRLAGEYYNEQYF.

This clonotype was found many times. This chain joins TRBV6-2 or TRBV6-3 and TRBJ2-7; 9 bases agree with TRBD1. Germline V gene sequence: CDR1 MNHEY, CDR2 SVGEGT. V shed 4 bases, J shed 4 bases, and the junction held 14 bases outside the gene matches. CDR3 length: 17 amino acids. The DNA of the CDR3 is TGTGCCAGCAGTTCCCCTCTCCCAGGACAGGGGTTTTACGAGCAGTACTTC. It specifies CASSSPLPGQGFYEQYF.

The V gene is TRBV5-6, the J gene TRBJ2-3, with TRBD2 identical over 8 bases. V shed 3 bases and J 0 bases; nucleotides not matched to a gene: 21. CDR1 SGHDT and CDR2 YYEEEE come from the germline V gene. This CDR3 comprises 21 residues. CDR3 sequence reads: CASSSLIIPAGEISSTDTQYF. CDR3 DNA: TGTGCCAGCAGCTCCTTAATAATACCAGCGGGGGAGATATCTAGCACAGATACGCAGTATTTT.

Details on this clonotype: A much larger clone lies a single base off, so this may be a read error. V and J are TRBV9 and TRBJ2-1; the match to TRBD2 covers 8 bases. This CDR3 has 15 residues. Germline values: CDR1 SGDLS, CDR2 YYNGEE. The chain's CDR3 is CTSSARLATYNEQFF. In DNA form, the CDR3 reads TGTACCAGCAGCGCCCGACTAGCGACCTACAATGAGCAGTTCTTC.

The V and J genes are TRBV5-4 and TRBJ2-4, with D possibly called TRBD1 or TRBD2 (5 bases each). Germline loops: CDR1 SGHNT, CDR2 YYREEE (reference sequence). The CDR3 is made up of 14 amino acids. The V gene lost 3 bases and the J gene lost 13 bases, with 20 bases spanning the gap. As DNA, the CDR3 is TGTGCCAGCAGCTCCCGGGACGGGTCCTACGGGCAGTACTTC. Its translation is CASSSRDGSYGQYF.

The chain carries TRBV28 and TRBJ2-3; TRBD2 agrees at 11 bases. CDR1 and CDR2 from the germline V gene are MDHEN and SYDVKM. With 3 bases clipped from V and 5 bases from J, the junction kept 1 base outside the gene matches. The CDR3 runs 14 residues. The CDR3 nucleotides read TGTGCCAGCAGTTTTGGACTAGCGGGAGATACGCAGTATTTT. Translated, it gives CASSFGLAGDTQYF.

This clonotype was seen repeatedly, ten times or more. The rearrangement uses TRBV11-1 and TRBJ2-5; TRBD2 matches at 12 bases. This CDR3 contains 15 residues. Germline CDR1 and CDR2: SGHAT and FQDESV (reference sequence). Trimming removed 5 bases from V and 2 bases from J; junction bases left unmatched: 3. Here the CDR3 reads CASSPGTSGQETQYF. The CDR3 coding sequence is TGTGCCAGCAGCCCCGGGACTAGCGGGCAAGAGACCCAGTACTTC. The full variable domain, completed using reference TRBV11-1 and TRBJ2-5, is EAEVAQSPRYKITEKSQAVAFWCDPISGHATLYWYRQILGQGPELLVQFQDESVVDDSQLPKDRFSAERLKGVDSTLKIQPAELGDSAMYLCASSPGTSGQETQYFGPGTRLLVL.